Detailed here is one T cell receptor (beta chain). Antigen unknown. This CDR3 comprises 12 residues. J was trimmed by 7 bases and V by 5 bases; bases with no gene match: 3. Germline-derived CDR1 and CDR2 are MNHNY and SVGAGI (reference sequence). Profiled with immunoSEQ multiplex PCR; TCRdb holds only in-frame clones, not every one. The data hold tens of thousands of clones, with around four fifths observed a single time. This specimen comes from a study of OX40 agonist ivuxolimab in advanced cancers. Study-level results: Undetermined was the antigen specificity of the expanded peripheral T cells.

The chain has TRBV6-6 and TRBJ1-1; 8 bases agree with TRBD1. The material sequenced was CD4+ or CD8+ T cells sorted from blood, taken in a trial of the OX40 agonist ivuxolimab. This TCR was recovered from an adult with an advanced solid tumor such as melanoma, head and neck, liver or kidney cancer. CDR3 sequence: CASSPTGDEAFF. CDR3 nucleotide sequence: TGTGCCAGCAGTCCGACAGGGGATGAAGCTTTCTTT.